The 18 T cell receptor beta chains listed next were all sequenced from one sample in a study of blood T cell repertoires in COVID-19. Sequenced by immunoSEQ multiplex PCR; TCRdb stores in-frame clones only, minus some. The sample carries about 130,000 clones, 60% to 80% recorded once. The sample taken for sequencing was peripheral blood. These receptors originate from a man aged 55-75 years who had recovered from COVID-19.

This chain joins TRBV5-4 and TRBJ2-1, with D perhaps matching TRBD2 (7 bases). This CDR3 is built from 16 residues. The germline gives CDR1 SGHNT, CDR2 YYREEE (reference sequence). Trimming pared 4 bases from V and 5 bases from J, leaving 19 bases between. Here the CDR3 DNA reads TGTGCCAGCAGCCCCCAAGGGGGGGCGTTAAACAATGAGCAGTTCTTC. It yields the protein CASSPQGGALNNEQFF. The full variable domain, with the rest looked up from reference TRBV5-4 and TRBJ2-1, is ETGVTQSPTHLIKTRGQQVTLRCSSQSGHNTVSWYQQALGQGPQFIFQYYREEENGRGNFPPRFSGLQFPNYSSELNVNALELDDSALYLCASSPQGGALNNEQFFGPGTRLTVL.

The chain joins TRBV5-1 to TRBJ2-1, with 14 bases fitting TRBD2. CDR3 size: 15 residues. J was trimmed by 8 bases and V by 4 bases; bases with no gene match: 5. The germline CDR1 and CDR2 sequences are SGHRS and YFSETQ. CDR3 amino acids: CASSTGLAGVDEQFF. In DNA, the CDR3 is TGCGCCAGCAGCACGGGACTAGCGGGAGTTGATGAGCAGTTCTTC.

This chain links TRBV6-5 with TRBJ1-2; 8 positions agree with TRBD1. V lost 4 bases, J lost 2 bases, and 6 bases stayed unmatched. The CDR3 runs to 15 residues. CDR1 MNHEY and CDR2 SVGAGI come from the germline V gene. The CDR3 DNA reads as TGTGCCAGCAGTTCCCGGACAGGGCCCAACTATGGCTACACCTTC. It codes for CASSSRTGPNYGYTF.

This chain connects TRBV18 to TRBJ1-5; no clear D gene. This CDR3 is built from 13 residues. Trimming pared 0 bases from V and 7 bases from J, leaving 7 bases between. Looked up from germline, CDR1 is KGHSH and CDR2 is LQKENI. CDR3 amino acids: CASSPPVGQPQHF. CDR3 bases: TGTGCCAGCTCACCACCGGTGGGCCAGCCCCAGCATTTT. Combining the CDR3 with reference TRBV18 and TRBJ1-5 gives the whole variable domain NAGVMQNPRHLVRRRGQEARLRCSPMKGHSHVYWYRQLPEEGLKFMVYLQKENIIDESGMPKERFSAEFPKEGPSILRIQQVVRGDSAAYFCASSPPVGQPQHFGDGTRLSIL.

This clone was recorded a few times. The chain links TRBV30 to TRBJ2-7; D is unresolved. The CDR3 runs 14 residues. Between the trimmed V and J ends, which lost 0 bases and 4 bases, there was a span of 13 bases. Germline-derived CDR1 and CDR2 are GTSNPN and SVGIG (reference sequence). The CDR3 nucleotides are TGTGCCTGGAGTGTCGGGTCCAGCCTTTACGAGCAGTACTTC. Amino acids: CAWSVGSSLYEQYF.

As concerns this clone: The limits of the CDR3 on the DNA are not certain, so only TCRdb's listed CDR3 is given. The chain recombines TRBV6-1 with TRBJ1-5. Both ends counted, the CDR3 spans 17 residues. CDR1 is MNHNS and CDR2 is SASEGT in the germline V gene. The CDR3 sequence is CASSDFRGAESNQPQHF.

V usage is TRBV5-1 and J usage is TRBJ1-6; TRBD1 matches at 7 bases. Germline trimming cut 0 bases from V and 7 bases from J; bases unmatched to any gene: 10. Germline V gene sequence: CDR1 SGHRS, CDR2 YFSETQ. This CDR3 has 17 residues. In DNA, the CDR3 is TGCGCCAGCAGCTTGGAGGGGGCAGGACTTGGAAATTCACCCCTCCACTTT. Protein product: CASSLEGAGLGNSPLHF.

Only one count was recorded for this clone. This chain links TRBV9 with TRBJ1-2; D call uncertain. Looked up from germline, CDR1 is SGDLS and CDR2 is YYNGEE. The CDR3 runs 15 residues. V dropped 0 bases and J dropped 1 base, with 10 bases sitting between them. This chain's CDR3 is CASSVAGGVNYGYTF. Written as DNA, the CDR3 is TGTGCCAGCAGCGTAGCCGGAGGAGTTAACTATGGCTACACCTTC.

V is TRBV5-4 and J is TRBJ2-1; the match to TRBD2 covers 13 bases. Losses at the gene ends were 1 base for V and 2 bases for J; bases not matched to a gene: 3. CDR1 and CDR2 from the germline V gene are SGHNT and YYREEE (reference sequence). CDR3 length: 17 residues. The CDR3 sequence: CASSLRTSGGAYNEQFF. Written as DNA, the CDR3 is TGTGCCAGCAGCTTGAGGACTAGCGGGGGAGCCTACAATGAGCAGTTCTTC.

CDR3 sequence (DNA): TGTGCCACCAGTGACAGGGGGCGAGAGACCCAGTACTTC. This sequence encodes CATSDRGRETQYF. The V and J genes are TRBV24-1 and TRBJ2-5; 8 bases fit TRBD1. The CDR3 runs 13 residues. Germline lookup yields CDR1 KGHDR and CDR2 SFDVKD. V shed 4 bases and J 4 bases; nucleotides not matched to a gene: 1.

The chain links TRBV5-1 to TRBJ2-1, with 8 bases identical to TRBD1. The CDR3 has 15 amino acids. After removal of 3 bases from V and 0 bases from J, the junction contained 2 bases not matched to a gene. Germline lookup yields CDR1 SGHRS and CDR2 YFSETQ. CDR3 amino acids: CASSSDRGSYNEQFF. The DNA for the CDR3 is TGCGCCAGCAGCTCTGACAGGGGCTCCTACAATGAGCAGTTCTTC.

This clone came up once. The chain has TRBV5-1 and TRBJ2-7; 7 bases line up with TRBD2. Germline V CDR1 and CDR2: SGHRS, YFSETQ. The CDR3 length is 16 residues. The ends lost 4 bases at V and 5 bases at J; junction bases unmatched: 15. CDR3 DNA: TGCGCCAGCAGCCCTAGAGCGGGGCCTCCTCGGGACGAGCAGTACTTC. As protein: CASSPRAGPPRDEQYF.

The chain links TRBV2 to TRBJ1-4; TRBD1 agrees at 7 bases. The CDR3 runs 15 residues. The V gene's germline CDR1 is SNHLY and CDR2 FYNNEI. The V gene end was trimmed by 8 bases and the J gene end by 4 bases; junction bases not matched to a gene: 10. CDR3 in DNA: TGTGCCAGCGGACGAGGGGGCGCTATTAATGAAAAACTGTTTTTT. It yields the protein CASGRGGAINEKLFF.

The chain joins TRBV7-6 to TRBJ1-6, with D tentatively TRBD1 (6 bases). Trimming stripped 3 bases from V and 6 bases from J, with 12 bases between. The CDR3 spans 15 residues. The V gene's germline CDR1 is SGHVS and CDR2 FNYEAQ. Here the CDR3 reads CASSLDGGLNSPLHF. For the CDR3, the DNA is TGTGCCAGCAGCTTGGACGGGGGGCTTAATTCACCCCTCCACTTT.

V usage is TRBV2 and J usage is TRBJ1-5; D is undetermined. The germline CDR1 and CDR2 sequences are SNHLY and FYNNEI. CDR3 length: 14 amino acids. Trimming removed 3 bases from V and 7 bases from J, with 13 bases in between. CDR3 coding DNA: TGTGCCAGCAGTGACGTAGATTCGGGGCAGCCCCAGCATTTT. It translates to CASSDVDSGQPQHF.

This chain connects TRBV18 to TRBJ2-7; 9 bases agree with TRBD1. The CDR3 runs 15 residues. Germline CDR1 reads KGHSH; CDR2 reads LQKENI. The ends lost 5 bases at V and 0 bases at J; junction bases unmatched: 5. The CDR3 reads CASSSRDRVSYEQYF. Written as DNA, the CDR3 is TGTGCCAGCTCAAGCCGGGACAGGGTCTCCTACGAGCAGTACTTC.

This clone has just one count. The chain joins TRBV7-3 to TRBJ2-2; tentative D call: TRBD1 (5 bases). The CDR3 is 20 amino acids. The V and J ends lost 5 bases and 3 bases respectively, with 28 bases between them. Germline V gives CDR1 SGHTA, CDR2 FQGTGA. Here the CDR3 DNA reads TGTGCCAGCAGCCTTAAGGCCCTGGGGCAGATTGACAGACACACCGGGGAGCTGTTTTTT. Translating it yields CASSLKALGQIDRHTGELFF. The full variable domain, its missing parts supplied by reference TRBV7-3 and TRBJ2-2, is GAGVSQTPSNKVTEKGKYVELRCDPISGHTALYWYRQSLGQGPEFLIYFQGTGAADDSGLPNDRFFAVRPEGSVSTLKIQRTERGDSAVYLCASSLKALGQIDRHTGELFFGEGSRLTVL.

This clone was picked up a small number of times. The chain is built from TRBV12-1 and TRBJ2-1; TRBD2 was called by the table and not checked on the DNA. TRBV12-1 is assigned pseudogene status. The CDR3 consists of 17 residues. The CDR3 coding sequence is TGTGCCAGCAGCTGCCTTCTAAGGAGCCCAACCTACAATGAGCAGTTCTTC. Its translation is CASSCLLRSPTYNEQFF.